This T cell receptor beta chain was documented in a study of cytomegalovirus exposure and HLA in healthy donors. Worth noting for this clone: Its antigen is still unknown.

This PCR relied on a set of 60 Vbeta primers and 13 Jbeta primers. Here immunoSEQ multiplex PCR was the method, and the copy in TCRdb shows in-frame clones only, minus some. Here the sample spans about 69,000 clones, roughly 65% being singletons. Overall study findings and caveats: Later work associated roughly 17,000 TCR beta sequences with HLA alleles at 0.05 false discovery rate. In most subjects, TCR beta sequences reportedly gave accurate predictions of HLA-A and HLA-B alleles. Three CMV-associated chains were confirmed in vitro to be specific for CMV antigens.

From germline, CDR1 is SQVTM and CDR2 ANQGSEA. This CDR3 has 13 amino acids. V lost 4 bases and J 2 bases, leaving 9 bases between the germline ends. The receptor was isolated from a male donor in good health and CMV-seropositive. This chain uses TRBV29-1 with TRBJ1-5, with D tentatively TRBD1 (5 bases). The sequenced sample was PBMCs. The CDR3: CSVGGEGNQPQHF. The CDR3 DNA follows: TGCAGCGTTGGAGGGGAGGGCAATCAGCCCCAGCATTTT.